One and the same sample provided the 27 T cell receptor beta chains below, sequenced in a study of T cell responses to AZD1222 COVID-19 vaccine. TCRdb keeps only in-frame clones here, not all; method: immunoSEQ multiplex PCR. In the table there are over 150,000 clones, 75% to 95% of which are singletons. Sequenced here: peripheral blood, sampled on day 0 of AZD1222 vaccination. Receptors were obtained from an adult in good health.

In its sample, this clone was seen once. The genes are TRBV9 and TRBJ1-4; TRBD1 aligns across 7 bases. The CDR3 totals 14 residues. Unmatched junction bases numbered 7, after V lost 3 bases and J lost 8 bases. Germline V gene lookup returns CDR1 SGDLS and CDR2 YYNGEE. CDR3 DNA sequence: TGTGCCAGCAGCGCAGGGGGTTCAGGAGAAAAACTGTTTTTT. It is translated as CASSAGGSGEKLFF. The full variable domain, completed using reference TRBV9 and TRBJ1-4, is DSGVTQTPKHLITATGQRVTLRCSPRSGDLSVYWYQQSLDQGLQFLIQYYNGEERAKGNILERFSAQQFPDLHSELNLSSLELGDSALYFCASSAGGSGEKLFFGSGTQLSVL.

This rearrangement joins TRBV7-2 to TRBJ1-2; no reliable D call. CDR3 length: 14 residues. V lost 5 bases, J lost 2 bases, and 12 bases lay in between. Germline-derived CDR1 and CDR2 are SGHTA and FQGNSA. The CDR3 here is CASSPREGNYGYTF. CDR3 nucleotides: TGTGCCAGCAGCCCTCGAGAGGGAAACTATGGCTACACCTTC. The full variable domain, its missing parts supplied by reference TRBV7-2 and TRBJ1-2, is GAGVSQSPSNKVTEKGKDVELRCDPISGHTALYWYRQSLGQGLEFLIYFQGNSAPDKSGLPSDRFSAERTGGSVSTLTIQRTQQEDSAVYLCASSPREGNYGYTFGSGTRLTVV.

J is TRBJ1-1 and V is TRBV5-1; weak D call: TRBD1 (6 bases). Germline-derived CDR1 and CDR2 are SGHRS and YFSETQ. CDR3 length equals 16 residues. Between the trimmed V and J ends, which lost 7 bases and 0 bases, there was a span of 19 bases. The CDR3 reads CASRTGHRDVNTEAFF. The CDR3 DNA is TGCGCCAGCCGAACGGGACATCGAGACGTGAACACTGAAGCTTTCTTT.

The DNA for the CDR3 is TGTGCCAGCTCACCACCGGGACAGGGAACCTACGAGCAGTACTTC. It translates to CASSPPGQGTYEQYF. The chain recombines TRBV18 with TRBJ2-7, with 9 bases fitting TRBD1. This CDR3 is 15 amino acids long. The germline CDR1 and CDR2 sequences are KGHSH and LQKENI. The V segment lost 0 bases and the J segment 2 bases; nucleotides outside the gene matches: 2.

In nucleotides, the CDR3 is TGTGCCAGCAGCCAAGGTCACCAGGGAAGCTCCTACGAGCAGTACTTC. Protein product: CASSQGHQGSSYEQYF. This chain links TRBV14 with TRBJ2-7, with D possibly being TRBD1 (5 bases). Germline V lookup: CDR1 SGHDN, CDR2 FVKESK. The CDR3 covers 16 residues. The V end was cut by 1 base, the J end by 0 bases, with 13 bases between.

J is TRBJ1-2 and V is TRBV5-8; the D gene is possibly TRBD1 (5 bases). Germline CDR1 and CDR2: SGHTS and YDEGEE. V shed 5 bases and J shed 5 bases, with 19 bases lying between them. CDR3 length equals 15 residues. CDR3 residues: CASRPYAVGVYGYTF. The CDR3 bases are TGTGCCAGCAGACCGTACGCTGTGGGGGTTTATGGCTACACCTTC.

The chain joins TRBV5-1 to TRBJ1-4; D is perhaps TRBD1 (5 bases). The germline gives CDR1 SGHRS, CDR2 YFSETQ. The CDR3 runs to 14 residues. V lost 5 bases, J lost 2 bases, and 10 bases lay in between. CDR3 in amino acids: CASRSRVTNEKLFF. The CDR3 bases are TGCGCCAGCAGGTCCAGGGTGACTAATGAAAAACTGTTTTTT.

This clone appeared a single time. The chain couples TRBV21-1 to TRBJ1-2; the table's D call of TRBD1 was not tested on the DNA. TRBV21-1 is marked as a pseudogene. This CDR3 has 15 amino acids. CDR3 region: CASRKRTALNYGYTF. CDR3 DNA: TGTGCCAGCAGGAAAAGGACAGCCCTAAACTATGGCTACACCTTC.

The chain joins TRBV19 to TRBJ1-3; D ambiguous. CDR1 LNHDA and CDR2 SQIVND come from the germline V gene (reference sequence). V was cut by 4 bases and J by 2 bases, with 9 bases left in between. The CDR3 consists of 14 residues. The CDR3 bases are TGTGCCAGTAGTAGGGCCGGGCCTGGAAACACCATATATTTT. Translating gives CASSRAGPGNTIYF. The variable domain in full, completed from reference TRBV19 and TRBJ1-3, reads DGGITQSPKYLFRKEGQNVTLSCEQNLNHDAMYWYRQDPGQGLRLIYYSQIVNDFQKGDIAEGYSVSREKKESFPLTVTSAQKNPTAFYLCASSRAGPGNTIYFGEGSWLTVV.

This clone was detected a few times. The chain couples TRBV30 to TRBJ1-6; no firm D call. Trimming removed 5 bases at V and 2 bases at J, with 4 bases between. CDR3 length: 12 residues. Germline CDR1 reads GTSNPN; CDR2 reads SVGIG (reference sequence). The CDR3 bases are TGTGCCTGGGGGACCTATAATTCACCCCTCCACTTT. Residues: CAWGTYNSPLHF.

In nucleotides, the CDR3 is TGCAGGGGGACTGGAGCCGATACGCAGTATTTT. Translated: CRGTGADTQYF. V is TRBV20-1 and J is TRBJ2-3; weak D call: TRBD2 (6 bases). CDR3 length: 11 amino acids. The germline V gene encodes CDR1 DFQATT and CDR2 SNEGSKA (reference sequence).

The V and J genes are TRBV21-1 and TRBJ2-7; the D call TRBD1 from the table was never checked on the DNA. TRBV21-1 is termed a pseudogene. The CDR3 is made up of 20 amino acids. The CDR3 DNA sequence: TGTGCCAGCAGCAAAGACAGGGGGGAGAACATTTATTCGACGAGCTACGAGCAGTACTTC. This translates into CASSKDRGENIYSTSYEQYF.

The chain couples TRBV2 to TRBJ2-3; D is unresolved. Trimming cost V 3 bases and J 3 bases, with 10 bases left between them. Germline V lookup: CDR1 SNHLY, CDR2 FYNNEI. This CDR3 region has 14 residues. The CDR3 reads CASSDPGSTDTQYF. The CDR3 nucleotides are TGTGCCAGCAGTGATCCGGGTAGTACAGATACGCAGTATTTT.

J is TRBJ1-2 and V is TRBV6-5; a weak D match, TRBD1 (6 bases). CDR3 size: 13 residues. Germline V gene lookup returns CDR1 MNHEY and CDR2 SVGAGI. V gave up 6 bases and J gave up 8 bases, with 16 bases separating them. The CDR3 spells CASRLGTTGGYTF. CDR3 DNA: TGTGCCAGCAGACTAGGGACAACCGGGGGCTACACCTTC.

This rearrangement joins TRBV5-4 to TRBJ1-4; tentative D call: TRBD1 (5 bases). V was cut by 1 base and J by 15 bases, with 13 bases left in between. Germline assignment: CDR1 SGHNT and CDR2 YYREEE (reference sequence). This CDR3 has 12 amino acids. The CDR3 DNA follows: TGTGCCAGCAGCTTGCCGGGGGGGGTGATGTTTTTT. Residues: CASSLPGGVMFF.

This chain joins TRBV9 and TRBJ1-1; D possibly corresponds to TRBD1 (6 bases). With 5 bases removed from V and 5 bases from J, the gap between germline ends came to 13 bases. The germline V gene encodes CDR1 SGDLS and CDR2 YYNGEE. This CDR3 comprises 13 residues. The CDR3 loop is CASSEQGRTEAFF. The CDR3 DNA follows: TGTGCCAGCAGTGAACAGGGCCGGACTGAAGCTTTCTTT.

This clone is a singleton in its sample. This chain connects TRBV19 to TRBJ2-1, with D possibly matching TRBD1 (6 bases). Germline CDR1 and CDR2: LNHDA and SQIVND (reference sequence). This CDR3 is built from 16 residues. V lost 9 bases and J lost 3, with 21 bases in between. CDR3 sequence reads: CASGDRSSRFYNEQFF. The CDR3 DNA reads as TGTGCCAGCGGTGACAGGTCCTCACGGTTCTACAATGAGCAGTTCTTC.

The rearrangement joins TRBV4-2 to TRBJ2-7, with a tentative D call TRBD1 (5 bases). This CDR3 is 15 amino acids long. Trimming took off 0 bases at V and 2 bases at J, with 11 bases between the two ends. CDR1 and CDR2 (germline): LGHNA, YNFKEQ. The CDR3 loop reads CASSQDRERTYEQYF. The CDR3 bases are TGTGCCAGCAGCCAAGACAGGGAAAGAACCTACGAGCAGTACTTC.

This clone has a handful of counts. The chain links TRBV5-1 to TRBJ2-5, with 8 bases fitting TRBD1. Germline CDR1 is SGHRS and CDR2 is YFSETQ. CDR3 size: 15 residues. V lost 3 bases to trimming and J lost 2 bases; unmatched junction nucleotides: 6. CDR3 residues: CASSSGQGVQETQYF. CDR3 sequence (DNA): TGCGCCAGCAGCTCCGGACAGGGAGTACAAGAGACCCAGTACTTC.

This sequence joins TRBV19 and TRBJ1-5; D is uncertain. There are 15 residues in the CDR3. V lost 5 bases, J lost 7 bases, and 18 bases lay in between. CDR1 is LNHDA, CDR2 SQIVND, per germline (reference sequence). The CDR3 nucleotides are TGTGCCAGTAGTCTGGGTTACCATGGGGTCCAGCCCCAGCATTTT. Amino acid sequence: CASSLGYHGVQPQHF.

The chain links TRBV18 to TRBJ1-6; D is undetermined. Deletions cut 0 bases from V and 11 bases from J, with 17 bases between. This CDR3 region has 16 residues. Germline CDR1 and CDR2: KGHSH and LQKENI. CDR3 region: CASSPPNEGSSAPLHF. The CDR3 nucleotides are TGTGCCAGCTCACCACCGAACGAAGGCAGCTCGGCACCCCTCCACTTT.

The chain combines TRBV3-1 (or the pseudogene TRBV3-2) with TRBJ2-5; 8 nucleotides align to TRBD2. With 2 bases clipped from V and 5 bases from J, the junction kept 4 bases outside the gene matches. The CDR3 consists of 14 residues. Germline lookup yields CDR1 LGHDT and CDR2 YNNKEL (reference sequence). In DNA form, the CDR3 reads TGTGCCAGCAGCCAACGTAGCGGGGATGAGACCCAGTACTTC. It yields the protein CASSQRSGDETQYF.

The chain uses TRBV5-1 and TRBJ1-1, with D possibly TRBD1 on 5 matching bases. Germline V gene lookup returns CDR1 SGHRS and CDR2 YFSETQ. CDR3 length: 15 amino acids. V was shortened by 4 bases and J by 0 bases, with 13 bases between the two germline ends. DNA for the CDR3: TGCGCCAGCAGCCCTCTAGGGACGGTGAACACTGAAGCTTTCTTT. Its protein is CASSPLGTVNTEAFF. The full variable domain, completed using reference TRBV5-1 and TRBJ1-1, is KAGVTQTPRYLIKTRGQQVTLSCSPISGHRSVSWYQQTPGQGLQFLFEYFSETQRNKGNFPGRFSGRQFSNSRSEMNVSTLELGDSALYLCASSPLGTVNTEAFFGQGTRLTVV.

The chain recombines TRBV3-1 (or the pseudogene TRBV3-2) with TRBJ2-2; D call uncertain. Looked up from germline, CDR1 is LGHDT and CDR2 is YNNKEL (reference sequence). V was cut by 5 bases and J by 5 bases, with 6 bases left in between. The CDR3 totals 12 residues. For the CDR3, the DNA is TGTGCCAGCAGCTATTCAACCGGGGAGCTGTTTTTT. Encoded protein: CASSYSTGELFF.

The CDR3: CASSGSFGQGGEKLFF. CDR3 nucleotides: TGTGCCAGCAGTGGTTCGTTTGGACAGGGAGGTGAAAAACTGTTTTTT. This sequence joins TRBV6-1 and TRBJ1-4; 8 positions agree with TRBD1. Germline-derived CDR1 and CDR2 are MNHNS and SASEGT. With 4 bases clipped from V and 7 bases from J, the junction kept 11 bases outside the gene matches. The CDR3 is 16 residues long.

The chain links TRBV6-1 to TRBJ2-1; TRBD2 matches at 8 bases. There are 14 residues in the CDR3. Germline CDR1 and CDR2: MNHNS and SASEGT. V lost 3 bases and J lost 9; bases outside the gene matches: 7. The chain's CDR3 is CASSEPGGPVEQFF. In DNA form, the CDR3 reads TGTGCCAGCAGTGAGCCGGGGGGGCCAGTTGAGCAGTTCTTC.

This chain links TRBV5-8 with TRBJ1-3; unclear D gene. Germline V gives CDR1 SGHTS, CDR2 YDEGEE. This CDR3 spans 11 amino acids. V was shortened by 3 bases and J by 4 bases, with 2 bases between the two germline ends. For the CDR3, the DNA is TGTGCCAGCAGCTGGGGAAACACCATATATTTT. The encoded protein is CASSWGNTIYF.